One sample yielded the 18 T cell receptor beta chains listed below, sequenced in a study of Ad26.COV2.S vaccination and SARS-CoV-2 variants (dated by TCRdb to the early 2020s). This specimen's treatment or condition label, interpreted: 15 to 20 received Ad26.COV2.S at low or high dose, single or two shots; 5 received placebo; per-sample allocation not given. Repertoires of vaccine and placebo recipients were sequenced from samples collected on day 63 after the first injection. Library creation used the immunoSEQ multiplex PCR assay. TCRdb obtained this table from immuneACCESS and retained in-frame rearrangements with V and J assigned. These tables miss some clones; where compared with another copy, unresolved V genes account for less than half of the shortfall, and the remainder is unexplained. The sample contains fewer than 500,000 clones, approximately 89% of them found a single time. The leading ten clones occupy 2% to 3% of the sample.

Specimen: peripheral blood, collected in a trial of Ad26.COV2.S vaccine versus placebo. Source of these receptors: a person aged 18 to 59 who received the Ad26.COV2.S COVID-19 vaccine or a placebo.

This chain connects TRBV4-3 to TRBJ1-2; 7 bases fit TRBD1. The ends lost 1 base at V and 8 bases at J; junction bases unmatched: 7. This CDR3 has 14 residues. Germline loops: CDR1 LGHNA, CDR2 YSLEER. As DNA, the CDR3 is TGCGCCAGCAGCCAAGTAACAGGGGCGGAGGGCTACACCTTC. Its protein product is CASSQVTGAEGYTF.

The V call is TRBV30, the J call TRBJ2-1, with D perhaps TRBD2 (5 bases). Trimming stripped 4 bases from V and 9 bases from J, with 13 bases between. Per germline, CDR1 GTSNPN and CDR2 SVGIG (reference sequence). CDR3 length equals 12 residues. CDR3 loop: CAWILPGSEQFF. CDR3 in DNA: TGTGCCTGGATTCTACCGGGAAGTGAGCAGTTCTTC.

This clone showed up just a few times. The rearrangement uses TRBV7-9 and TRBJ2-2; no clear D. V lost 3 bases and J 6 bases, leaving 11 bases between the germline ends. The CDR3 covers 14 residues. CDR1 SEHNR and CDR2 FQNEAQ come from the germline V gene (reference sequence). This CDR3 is CASSLWMGPGELFF. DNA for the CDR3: TGTGCCAGCAGCTTGTGGATGGGCCCCGGGGAGCTGTTTTTT.

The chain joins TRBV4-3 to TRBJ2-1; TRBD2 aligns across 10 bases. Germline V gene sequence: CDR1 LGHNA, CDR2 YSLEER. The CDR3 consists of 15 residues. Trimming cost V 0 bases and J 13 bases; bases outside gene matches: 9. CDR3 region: CASSQDGSGRAPQFF. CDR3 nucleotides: TGCGCCAGCAGCCAAGACGGGAGCGGGAGGGCCCCCCAGTTCTTC.

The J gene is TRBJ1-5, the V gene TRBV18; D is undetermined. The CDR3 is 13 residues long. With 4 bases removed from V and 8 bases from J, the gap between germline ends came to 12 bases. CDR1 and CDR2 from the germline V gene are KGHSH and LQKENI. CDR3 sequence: CASSQGKREPQHF. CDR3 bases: TGTGCCAGCTCACAAGGAAAACGTGAGCCCCAGCATTTT.

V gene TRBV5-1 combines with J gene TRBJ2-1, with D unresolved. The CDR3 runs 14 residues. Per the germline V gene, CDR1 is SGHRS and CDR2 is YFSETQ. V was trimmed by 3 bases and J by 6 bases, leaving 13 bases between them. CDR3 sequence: CASSWPLASNEQFF. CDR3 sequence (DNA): TGCGCCAGCAGCTGGCCCTTAGCTAGCAATGAGCAGTTCTTC.

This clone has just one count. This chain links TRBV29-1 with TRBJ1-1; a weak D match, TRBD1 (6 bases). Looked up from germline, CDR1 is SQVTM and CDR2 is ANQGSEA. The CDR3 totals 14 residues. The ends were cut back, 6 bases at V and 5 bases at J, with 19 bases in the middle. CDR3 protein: CSVRWGGVRTEAFF. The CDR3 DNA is TGCAGCGTCCGTTGGGGGGGCGTTAGGACTGAAGCTTTCTTT.

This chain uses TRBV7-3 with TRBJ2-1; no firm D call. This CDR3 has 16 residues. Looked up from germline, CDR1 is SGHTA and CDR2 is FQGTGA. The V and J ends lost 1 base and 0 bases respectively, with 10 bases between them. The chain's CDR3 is CASSLNFDSSYNEQFF. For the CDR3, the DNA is TGTGCCAGCAGCTTAAATTTCGATAGCTCCTACAATGAGCAGTTCTTC.

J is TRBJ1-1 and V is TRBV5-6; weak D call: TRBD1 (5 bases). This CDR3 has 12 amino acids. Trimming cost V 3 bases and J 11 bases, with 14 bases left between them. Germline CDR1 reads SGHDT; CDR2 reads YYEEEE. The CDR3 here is CASSSRAVSAFF. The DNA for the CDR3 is TGTGCCAGCAGCTCCAGGGCCGTCTCGGCTTTCTTT.

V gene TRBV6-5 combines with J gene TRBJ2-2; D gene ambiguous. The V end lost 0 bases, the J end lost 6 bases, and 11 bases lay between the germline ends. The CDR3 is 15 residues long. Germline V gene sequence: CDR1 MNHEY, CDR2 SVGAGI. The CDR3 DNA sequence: TGTGCCAGCAGTTACTCCCGCCCCCTGGCCGGGGAGCTGTTTTTT. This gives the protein CASSYSRPLAGELFF.

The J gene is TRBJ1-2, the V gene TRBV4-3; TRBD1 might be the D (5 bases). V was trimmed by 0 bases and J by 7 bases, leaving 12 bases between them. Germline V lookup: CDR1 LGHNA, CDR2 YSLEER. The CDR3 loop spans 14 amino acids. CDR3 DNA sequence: TGCGCCAGCAGCCAAGATAACCCCGGGGGTGGCTACACCTTC. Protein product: CASSQDNPGGGYTF.

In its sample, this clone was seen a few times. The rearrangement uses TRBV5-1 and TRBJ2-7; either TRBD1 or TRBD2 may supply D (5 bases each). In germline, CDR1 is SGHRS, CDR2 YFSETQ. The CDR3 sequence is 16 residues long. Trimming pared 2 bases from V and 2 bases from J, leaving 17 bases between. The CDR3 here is CASSLGTTAQTYEQYF. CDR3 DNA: TGCGCCAGCAGCTTAGGGACGACCGCTCAAACCTACGAGCAGTACTTC.

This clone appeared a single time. CDR3 protein: CASSRTAGETQYF. CDR3 DNA: TGTGCCAGCAGCCGGACGGCCGGGGAGACCCAGTACTTC. V usage is TRBV12-3 or TRBV12-4 and J usage is TRBJ2-5; D not certain. Trimming stripped 6 bases from V and 5 bases from J, with 13 bases between. The CDR3 has 13 residues.

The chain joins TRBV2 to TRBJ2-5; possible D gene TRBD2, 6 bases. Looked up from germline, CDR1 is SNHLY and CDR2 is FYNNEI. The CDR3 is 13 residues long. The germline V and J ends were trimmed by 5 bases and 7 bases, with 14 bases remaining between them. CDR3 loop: CASSSSVYGTQYF. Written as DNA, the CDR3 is TGTGCCAGCAGTTCTAGCGTCTACGGGACCCAGTACTTC.

DNA for the CDR3: TGTGCCAGCAGTGAAGTCCGGTACCTGAATGAAAAACTGTTTTTT. Encoded protein: CASSEVRYLNEKLFF. The chain is built from TRBV2 and TRBJ1-4; no firm D call. Germline values: CDR1 SNHLY, CDR2 FYNNEI. The CDR3 length is 15 residues. V was clipped by 1 base and J by 5 bases, with 11 bases between them.

The CDR3 sequence: CASSFTNKVVERKNEQFF. The CDR3 nucleotides are TGCGCCAGCAGCTTTACAAACAAGGTAGTGGAGAGGAAGAATGAGCAGTTCTTC. The chain couples TRBV5-1 to TRBJ2-1, with no clear D. The germline V gene encodes CDR1 SGHRS and CDR2 YFSETQ. The CDR3 is 18 residues long. The V gene lost 2 bases and the J gene lost 7 bases, with 25 bases spanning the gap. Full variable domain (outside the CDR3, taken from reference TRBV5-1 and TRBJ2-1): KAGVTQTPRYLIKTRGQQVTLSCSPISGHRSVSWYQQTPGQGLQFLFEYFSETQRNKGNFPGRFSGRQFSNSRSEMNVSTLELGDSALYLCASSFTNKVVERKNEQFFGPGTRLTVL.

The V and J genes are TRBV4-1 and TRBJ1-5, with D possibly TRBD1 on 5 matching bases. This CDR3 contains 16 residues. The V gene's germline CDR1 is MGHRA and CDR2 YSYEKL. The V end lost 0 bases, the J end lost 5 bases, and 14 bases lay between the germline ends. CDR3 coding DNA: TGCGCCAGCAGCCAAGACCCAGGGCGGCAGGATCAGCCCCAGCATTTT. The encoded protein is CASSQDPGRQDQPQHF.

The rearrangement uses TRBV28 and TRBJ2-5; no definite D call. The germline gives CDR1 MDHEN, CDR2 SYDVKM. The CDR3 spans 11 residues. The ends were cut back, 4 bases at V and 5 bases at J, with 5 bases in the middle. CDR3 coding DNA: TGTGCCAGCAGTTACAAGGAGACCCAGTACTTC. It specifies CASSYKETQYF.